A selection of T cell receptor beta chains follows, all from one sample in a study of PD-L1 blockade in urothelial cancer. The repertoire was sequenced with immunoSEQ multiplex PCR; TCRdb's copy has only in-frame clones and lacks some. The top ten hold approximately 2.1% of the sample, which has about 30,000 clones, 80% to 85% seen once. Source: PBMCs, taken around atezolizumab (anti-PD-L1) treatment. The source of these receptors is a man in his fifties or sixties with urothelial cancer. Each CDR3 is given with its conserved first and last residue. Fields, in order: CDR3 length, J gene, clone size, V gene, D gene, CDR3 DNA, CDR3 protein. The D gene is left open where the match is weak. A row's size may be missing; if present it is once, few, many or a size class.

>18|TRBJ2-3|NA|TRBV2|TRBD2
TGTGCCAGCAGTGAAGCGCTGGGTAGCGGGCCTAGCACAGATACGCAGTATTTT
CASSEALGSGPSTDTQYF
>13|TRBJ1-1|NA|TRBV28|NA
TGTGCCAGCAGTCGGACAGTGAACACTGAAGCTTTCTTT
CASSRTVNTEAFF
>18|TRBJ1-1|few|TRBV5-8|TRBD1
TGTGCCAGCAGCTATCGGAGAGCGACAGGGGGTAAGAACACTGAAGCTTTCTTT
CASSYRRATGGKNTEAFF
>17|TRBJ1-1|NA|TRBV27|NA
TGTGCCAGCAGCTCAAACCTCATAACAGGGATGAACACTGAAGCTTTCTTT
CASSSNLITGMNTEAFF
>14|TRBJ2-1|NA|TRBV7-9|TRBD2
TGTGCCAGCAGCTCCGGGACTACCTACAATGAGCAGTTCTTC
CASSSGTTYNEQFF
>16|TRBJ1-4|NA|TRBV11-2|NA
TGTGCCAGCAGCTTTTGGGGGCACGGGGCTAATGAAAAACTGTTTTTT
CASSFWGHGANEKLFF
>18|TRBJ2-3|NA|TRBV18|TRBD2
TGTGCCAGCTCACCAGTGGGAGGACTAGCGGGAGGAACAGATACGCAGTATTTT
CASSPVGGLAGGTDTQYF
>13|TRBJ1-1|NA|TRBV5-1|NA
TGCGCCAGCAGCTTACAGGGGAACACTGAAGCTTTCTTT
CASSLQGNTEAFF
>13|TRBJ2-7|NA|TRBV5-1|NA
TGCGCCAGCAGCTACCCGGGAGCCTACGAGCAGTACTTC
CASSYPGAYEQYF
>13|TRBJ1-2|NA|TRBV6-1|NA
TGTGCCAGCACGCGGCGCGAAAACTATGGCTACACCTTC
CASTRRENYGYTF
>17|TRBJ2-2|few|TRBV6-4|NA
TGTGCCAGCAGCCCCGGCAACCTAGCTAAGAACACCGGGGAGCTGTTTTTT
CASSPGNLAKNTGELFF
>13|TRBJ1-4|NA|TRBV5-4|NA
TGTGCCATGGCGGGGGGAGGTAATGAAAAACTGTTTTTT
CAMAGGGNEKLFF
>23|TRBJ2-1|NA|TRBV30|TRBD1
TGTGCCTGGAGTAATTTGGGGACAGGGGGCAGGGAGGCCCACAAGAAAGGCCTCAATGAGCAGTTCTTC
CAWSNLGTGGREAHKKGLNEQFF
>13|TRBJ1-5|NA|TRBV30|NA
TGTGCCTGGAGTAGGCAGGGTGGACAGCCCCAGCATTTT
CAWSRQGGQPQHF
>14|TRBJ2-3|NA|TRBV9|TRBD2
TGTGCCAGCAGCAGGACTAGCGGGAAAGATACGCAGTATTTT
CASSRTSGKDTQYF
>15|TRBJ1-1|NA|TRBV7-9|NA
TGTGCCAGCAGCTCGCCCCAGGGCTGGGACACTGAAGCTTTCTTT
CASSSPQGWDTEAFF
>15|TRBJ2-1|NA|TRBV27|NA
TGTGCCAGCAGTAAACGTGGGAGTGTCAGTAATGAGCAGTTCTTC
CASSKRGSVSNEQFF
>15|TRBJ2-3|NA|TRBV5-1|TRBD1
TGCGCCAGCAGCCAACGGACAGGGGTCACAGATACGCAGTATTTT
CASSQRTGVTDTQYF
>16|TRBJ1-5|NA|TRBV30|NA
TGTGCCTGGAGCGCTGGCGGGCAGGGGCGTCGACAGCCCCAGCATTTT
CAWSAGGQGRRQPQHF
>16|TRBJ1-5|few|TRBV18|NA
TGTGCCAGCTCACACAGGAATTTTAATAGCAATCAGCCCCAGCATTTT
CASSHRNFNSNQPQHF
>13|TRBJ1-5|once|TRBV19|NA
TGTGCCAGTAGTATCTACCCGAATCAGCCCCAGCATTTT
CASSIYPNQPQHF
>16|TRBJ1-6|NA|TRBV2|TRBD1
TGTGCCAGCATTACACCCCCGGGACAGCCAAATTCACCCCTCCACTTT
CASITPPGQPNSPLHF
>18|TRBJ1-2|few|TRBV18|NA
TGTGCCAGCTCACCTGTCTCTCGGGGGGACCTAGCTAACTATGGCTACACCTTC
CASSPVSRGDLANYGYTF
>14|TRBJ1-1|NA|TRBV7-8|TRBD1
TGTGCCAGCAGCATAAATACAGGGGTAACTGAAGCTTTCTTT
CASSINTGVTEAFF
>16|TRBJ1-1|NA|TRBV5-8|NA
TGTGCCAGCAGCTCCTACAGCGGGGGAGGGAACACTGAAGCTTTCTTT
CASSSYSGGGNTEAFF
>16|TRBJ2-1|NA|TRBV9|NA
TGTGCCAGCAGCGTGAGTACAGGGAACTCCTACAATGAGCAGTTCTTC
CASSVSTGNSYNEQFF
>13|TRBJ2-1|NA|TRBV5-4|TRBD1
TGTGCCAGCAGCTTGAAGGGGGCGAGTGAGCAGTTCTTC
CASSLKGASEQFF
>15|TRBJ2-1|NA|TRBV7-8|TRBD2
TGTGCCAGCAGCCCACGGGGGGGATCCTACAATGAGCAGTTCTTC
CASSPRGGSYNEQFF
>15|TRBJ2-3|NA|TRBV7-3|TRBD1
TGTGCCAGCAGCCGAGACAGGGGGAACACAGATACGCAGTATTTT
CASSRDRGNTDTQYF
>17|TRBJ2-3|NA|TRBV5-1|TRBD2
TGCGCCAGCAGCGCTGAGGTCCTAGCGGGAGTCCGGGATACGCAGTATTTT
CASSAEVLAGVRDTQYF
>16|TRBJ2-3|NA|TRBV6-1|TRBD2
TGTGCCAGCAGTGCTCGGACTAGCGGGACCACAGATACGCAGTATTTT
CASSARTSGTTDTQYF
>16|TRBJ1-1|NA|TRBV5-5|TRBD1
TGTGCCAGCAGCCCTGGACAGGGGGCAGGAGGAACTGAAGCTTTCTTT
CASSPGQGAGGTEAFF
>15|TRBJ2-1|NA|TRBV30|TRBD2
TGTGCCTGGAGTAGGACTAGCGGGATATTCAATGAGCAGTTCTTC
CAWSRTSGIFNEQFF
>17|TRBJ2-1|NA|TRBV5-4|TRBD2
TGTGCCAGCAGCCTGGGACTAGCGGGAGTGGGGAACAATGAGCAGTTCTTC
CASSLGLAGVGNNEQFF
>21|TRBJ2-1|NA|TRBV5-1|NA
TGCGCCAGCAGCTCGAACGTCCGGGTACAGGCGACACTAAGCTCCTACAATGAGCAGTTCTTC
CASSSNVRVQATLSSYNEQFF
>15|TRBJ1-4|NA|TRBV5-8|TRBD1
TGTGCCAGCAGCTTCTCCCGACAGGGTAATGAAAAACTGTTTTTT
CASSFSRQGNEKLFF
>14|TRBJ1-2|NA|TRBV5-4|NA
TGTGCCAGCAGAACCCCGGGGAGGGACTATGGCTACACCTTC
CASRTPGRDYGYTF
>15|TRBJ1-2|NA|TRBV28|TRBD1
TGTGCCAGCACCATGGGACAGACCGGCAACTATGGCTACACCTTC
CASTMGQTGNYGYTF
>16|TRBJ1-6|few|TRBV10-2|TRBD1
TGCGCCAGCAGTGAGGTAGGGACAGGGCCTAATTCACCCCTCCACTTT
CASSEVGTGPNSPLHF
>15|TRBJ1-5|NA|TRBV5-8|NA
TGTGCCAGCAGCTTGTTGCGGTCAGACAATCAGCCCCAGCATTTT
CASSLLRSDNQPQHF
>14|TRBJ1-2|NA|TRBV18|TRBD1
TGTGCCAGCTCACGGAACAGGGGGGACTATGGCTACACCTTC
CASSRNRGDYGYTF
>12|TRBJ2-2|NA|TRBV25-1|NA
TGTGCCAGCTCGAGGGTTACCGGGGAGCTGTTTTTT
CASSRVTGELFF
>13|TRBJ2-3|once|TRBV28|NA
TGTGCCAGCAGCCGCGGTGTCCCAGATACGCAGTATTTT
CASSRGVPDTQYF
>14|TRBJ1-4|NA|TRBV7-2|NA
TGTGCCAGCAGCCAAAAGAAAGGACAGATAAAACTGTTTTTT
CASSQKKGQIKLFF
>14|TRBJ1-2|NA|TRBV18|NA
TGTGCCAGCTCACCACCGGACAGACTCTATGGCTACACCTTC
CASSPPDRLYGYTF
>15|TRBJ1-4|NA|TRBV28|TRBD1
TGTGCCAGCAGTTCCCCCCGGACAGGGCAAGAAAAACTGTTTTTT
CASSSPRTGQEKLFF
>14|TRBJ2-1|once|TRBV30|TRBD2
TGTGCCTGGAGTCCCAGCGGGACTAGGAATGAGCAGTTCTTC
CAWSPSGTRNEQFF
>13|TRBJ1-5|NA|TRBV18|NA
TGTGCCAGCTCTGACAGTTCAAATCAGCCCCAGCATTTT
CASSDSSNQPQHF
>16|TRBJ2-2|few|TRBV5-4|TRBD1
TGTGCCAGCAGCTTGGGAGGGACAGGGGGCACCGGGGAGCTGTTTTTT
CASSLGGTGGTGELFF
>12|TRBJ2-4|NA|TRBV5-1|NA
TGCGCCAGCAGCTCTGAGGGGGAGATTCAGTACTTC
CASSSEGEIQYF
>14|TRBJ1-1|NA|TRBV18|NA
TGTGCCAGCTCACCCTTTTTAGGGGACACTGAAGCTTTCTTT
CASSPFLGDTEAFF
>14|TRBJ1-2|NA|TRBV19|TRBD1
TGTGCCAGTAGATCGACAGGGGGTCACTATGGCTACACCTTC
CASRSTGGHYGYTF